The 4 T cell receptor beta chains reported below all come from one sample, sequenced in a study of blood T cell repertoires in COVID-19. This table comes from immunoSEQ multiplex PCR, and its TCRdb copy is limited to in-frame clones, with some not included. The sample has 160,000 or so clones, about 83% seen once; the top ten hold about 15%. The sequenced material came from peripheral blood. Receptor source: a woman older than 75 with acute or convalescent COVID-19.

There are a few counts of this clone. The gene calls are TRBV19 and TRBJ2-7; D is possibly TRBD1 (6 bases). The V gene lost 10 bases and the J gene lost 3 bases, with 16 bases spanning the gap. This CDR3 region has 13 residues. Germline values: CDR1 LNHDA, CDR2 SQIVND (reference sequence). The CDR3 sequence is CATLDSNLYEQYF. Here the CDR3 DNA reads TGTGCCACCCTGGACAGCAATCTCTACGAGCAGTACTTC.

This clone occurred once. The chain carries TRBV12-5 and TRBJ1-1; D remains unclear. CDR1 is LGHNT and CDR2 is FRNRAP in the germline V gene. Trimming stripped 3 bases from V and 5 bases from J, with 7 bases between. CDR3 length: 12 amino acids. The CDR3 protein is CASGFSWTEAFF. CDR3 bases: TGTGCTAGTGGTTTTAGCTGGACTGAAGCTTTCTTT.

This clone was seen more than once but under ten times. The rearrangement uses TRBV11-2 and TRBJ2-1, with D possibly TRBD2 on 7 matching bases. V was cut by 5 bases and J by 6 bases, with 20 bases left in between. The CDR3 consists of 16 residues. Germline CDR1 SGHAT, CDR2 FQNNGV. Here the CDR3 reads CASSPIGGRRVNEQFF. In DNA, the CDR3 is TGTGCCAGCAGCCCTATCGGGGGGCGGCGGGTCAATGAGCAGTTCTTC.

The gene calls are TRBV15 and TRBJ1-2; TRBD1 agrees at 11 bases. V trimming: 0 bases; J trimming: 3 bases; junction bases outside the gene matches: 6. Germline-derived CDR1 and CDR2 are LNHNV and YYDKDF (reference sequence). The CDR3 sequence is 17 residues long. The CDR3: CATSRDIGQGADYGYTF. CDR3 coding DNA: TGTGCCACCAGCAGAGATATAGGACAGGGGGCGGACTATGGCTACACCTTC.